The 27 T cell receptor beta chains below come from one sample, sequenced in a study. Cells sorted as Tregs were CD4+, CD25+ and CD127-/low. TCRdb recomputed calls from the 5' RACE reads with MiXCR, one row per CDR3 protein. This table holds about 42,000 distinct CDR3 sequences, under 25% found once. Specimen: Tregs sorted from blood. All receptors come from a female donor with breast cancer.

Many counts were recorded for this clonotype. The CDR3 protein is CASSLEDSSIYNEQFF. CDR3 bases: TGTGCCAGCAGCTTAGAGGACAGTTCAATCTACAATGAGCAGTTCTTC. This rearrangement joins TRBV7-9 to TRBJ2-1, with a weak D call TRBD1 (6 bases). V was clipped by 1 base and J by 3 bases, with 13 bases between them. The CDR3 is 16 residues long. Germline V lookup: CDR1 SEHNR, CDR2 FQNEAQ (reference sequence).

The V gene is TRBV5-1, the J gene TRBJ2-2, with D maybe TRBD1 (5 bases). The V end was cut by 4 bases, the J end by 1 base, with 11 bases between. Per the germline V gene, CDR1 is SGHRS and CDR2 is YFSETQ. The CDR3 sequence is 15 residues long. CDR3 nucleotide sequence: TGCGCCAGCAGCGACAGAAAAAAGAACACCGGGGAGCTGTTTTTT. This gives the protein CASSDRKKNTGELFF.

Turning to this clonotype: The conserved phenylalanine or tryptophan is not found at the CDR3 terminus, so this likely reflects a read error. The chain combines TRBV13 with TRBJ1-1, with D possibly being TRBD1 (6 bases). The V end was cut by 5 bases, the J end by 0 bases, with 13 bases between. The germline CDR1 and CDR2 sequences are PRHDT and FYEKMQ (reference sequence). CDR3 size: 15 residues. The CDR3 DNA reads TGTGCCAGCAGCACACGGACAGTCATGAACACTGAAGCTTTCTCT. Protein: CASSTRTVMNTEAFS.

This clonotype showed up many times. J is TRBJ2-5 and V is TRBV18, with TRBD2 matching over 7 bases. V lost 0 bases, J lost 3 bases, and 4 bases stayed unmatched. CDR1 is KGHSH, CDR2 LQKENI, per germline. The CDR3 runs 15 residues. The CDR3 reads CASSPPDGRKETQYF. DNA of the CDR3: TGTGCCAGCTCACCACCAGACGGGAGGAAAGAGACCCAGTACTTC.

In its sample, this clonotype was seen many times. This chain uses TRBV4-2 with TRBJ1-2; D might be TRBD1 (6 bases). The V end was cut by 4 bases, the J end by 8 bases, with 17 bases between. CDR1 and CDR2 (germline): LGHNA, YNFKEQ. The CDR3 consists of 14 residues. CDR3 loop: CASSLSAGGVGYTF. Written as DNA, the CDR3 is TGTGCCAGCAGCCTCTCGGCGGGGGGCGTAGGCTACACCTTC.

The CDR3, as DNA: TGTGCCAGCAGCTTAGGGACTAGCGTAAATGAGCAGTTCTTC. Translating it yields CASSLGTSVNEQFF. This sequence joins TRBV11-2 and TRBJ2-1; 9 positions match TRBD2. This CDR3 is built from 14 residues. CDR1 is SGHAT and CDR2 is FQNNGV in the germline V gene. With V trimmed by 1 base and J by 7 bases, 2 bases remained unmatched. Looking up the rest from reference TRBV11-2 and TRBJ2-1 gives the full variable domain: EAGVAQSPRYKIIEKRQSVAFWCNPISGHATLYWYQQILGQGPKLLIQFQNNGVVDDSQLPKDRFSAERLKGVDSTLKIQPAKLEDSAVYLCASSLGTSVNEQFFGPGTRLTVL.

Worth noting for this clonotype: A read error may be the cause here, since a much bigger clone is one base away. In DNA form, the CDR3 reads TGTGCCGGCAGCCTAGCGGGAGGATTGCAAGATACGCAGTATTTT. It codes for CAGSLAGGLQDTQYF. The chain is built from TRBV9 and TRBJ2-3, with TRBD2 matching 11 bases. Germline V gene data show CDR1 as SGDLS and CDR2 as YYNGEE. The CDR3 has 15 amino acids.

This clonotype was detected only a few times. The gene calls are TRBV12-3 or TRBV12-4 and TRBJ1-5; D is unclear. The CDR3 extends over 14 amino acids. Trimming took off 4 bases at V and 5 bases at J, with 12 bases between the two ends. The CDR3 DNA reads as TGTGCCAGCAGTTATGAGTCCCGCCATCAGCCCCAGCATTTT. As protein: CASSYESRHQPQHF.

The table lists this clonotype with many counts. The chain links TRBV3-1 to TRBJ2-7; 11 bases are a match to TRBD2. The CDR3 length is 15 residues. Germline CDR1 LGHDT, CDR2 YNNKEL (reference sequence). Germline trimming cut 3 bases from V and 4 bases from J; bases unmatched to any gene: 5. The CDR3 sequence: CASSQDGTSGYEQYF. Here the CDR3 DNA reads TGTGCCAGCAGCCAGGACGGGACTAGCGGTTACGAGCAGTACTTC.

This clonotype was found a few times. V and J are TRBV6-5 and TRBJ1-6; D is perhaps TRBD1 (5 bases). The CDR3 extends over 16 amino acids. The germline V and J ends were trimmed by 6 bases and 3 bases, with 15 bases remaining between them. Germline CDR1 is MNHEY and CDR2 is SVGAGI. CDR3 amino acids: CASSESRDLYNSPLHF. The CDR3 nucleotides are TGTGCCAGCAGCGAAAGCCGGGACCTCTATAATTCACCCCTCCACTTT.

The rearrangement links TRBV5-1 to TRBJ1-1; 7 positions match TRBD1. The V segment lost 5 bases and the J segment 3 bases; nucleotides outside the gene matches: 7. Germline CDR1 is SGHRS and CDR2 is YFSETQ. This CDR3 is 14 amino acids long. CDR3 protein: CASRQTGFYTEAFF. The CDR3 DNA sequence: TGCGCCAGCAGACAGACAGGGTTCTACACTGAAGCTTTCTTT. The complete variable domain, with remaining parts taken from reference TRBV5-1 and TRBJ1-1, reads KAGVTQTPRYLIKTRGQQVTLSCSPISGHRSVSWYQQTPGQGLQFLFEYFSETQRNKGNFPGRFSGRQFSNSRSEMNVSTLELGDSALYLCASRQTGFYTEAFFGQGTRLTVV.

The chain has TRBV5-1 and TRBJ1-1, with 10 bases that match TRBD1. The germline gives CDR1 SGHRS, CDR2 YFSETQ. The CDR3 totals 17 residues. Trimming cost V 2 bases and J 2 bases; bases outside gene matches: 9. CDR3: CASSLRQGASANTEAFF. The CDR3 nucleotides are TGCGCCAGCAGCTTAAGACAGGGGGCCTCCGCTAACACTGAAGCTTTCTTT.

In regard to this clonotype: A much larger clonotype is one base distant, so this may be a read error. The genes are TRBV20-1 and TRBJ2-7; 10 nucleotides match TRBD1. The germline gives CDR1 DFQATT, CDR2 SNEGSKA (reference sequence). The CDR3 is made up of 14 amino acids. CDR3 sequence: CSAGDGTGVGEQYF. CDR3 bases: TGCAGTGCTGGAGATGGGACAGGGGTGGGCGAGCAGTACTTC.

This clonotype has only a few counts. The chain has TRBV12-3 or TRBV12-4 and TRBJ2-3; 7 bases are shared with TRBD2. Trimming removed 7 bases from V and 4 bases from J; junction bases left unmatched: 14. The CDR3 spans 16 residues. The CDR3 is CASTSLGRADADTQYF. CDR3 nucleotides: TGTGCCAGCACATCCCTAGGGAGGGCCGACGCAGATACGCAGTATTTT.

This chain links TRBV12-3 or TRBV12-4 with TRBJ1-6; D is perhaps TRBD1 (6 bases). Trimming left V 4 bases short and J 6 bases short, with 7 bases between. The CDR3 is 13 residues long. In nucleotides, the CDR3 is TGTGCCAGCAGTTGGACAGCTAATTCACCCCTCCACTTT. Encoded protein: CASSWTANSPLHF.

Remarks on this clonotype: Given a much more abundant clone one base away, this may be a read error. CDR3 nucleotides: TGTGCCACCAGCAGAGGAGAACTGACAGGGTTCGGCTACACCTTC. Encoded protein: CATSRGELTGFGYTF. The V gene is TRBV15, the J gene TRBJ1-2, with TRBD1 matching 7 bases. Trimming at V came to 1 base and at J to 8 bases, leaving 10 bases not matched to a gene. Germline V gene lookup returns CDR1 LNHNV and CDR2 YYDKDF (reference sequence). The CDR3 loop spans 15 amino acids.

This clonotype was observed many times. V is TRBV4-3 and J is TRBJ1-2; D perhaps matches TRBD1 (5 bases). The CDR3 length is 16 residues. Germline values: CDR1 LGHNA, CDR2 YSLEER. The V and J ends lost 0 bases and 4 bases respectively, with 15 bases between them. Written as DNA, the CDR3 is TGCGCCAGCAGCCAAGAAACCCAAAGACAGATCTATGGCTACACCTTC. Translating gives CASSQETQRQIYGYTF.

This clonotype was seen many times. The chain links TRBV27 to TRBJ2-1; the D gene is possibly TRBD2 (6 bases). Per germline, CDR1 MNHEY and CDR2 SMNVEV (reference sequence). CDR3 length: 16 amino acids. Trimming cost V 6 bases and J 1 base, with 16 bases left between them. The CDR3 sequence is CASSQIAVRSYNEQFF. In DNA form, the CDR3 reads TGTGCCAGCAGCCAAATAGCGGTCCGGTCCTACAATGAGCAGTTCTTC.

The chain uses TRBV6-1 and TRBJ2-3; 8 bases fit TRBD1. The CDR3 spans 15 residues. Germline lookup yields CDR1 MNHNS and CDR2 SASEGT. With 5 bases clipped from V and 3 bases from J, the junction kept 7 bases outside the gene matches. Written as DNA, the CDR3 is TGTGCCAGCAGTTTTTTACAGGGGGGTACAGATACGCAGTATTTT. Its protein product is CASSFLQGGTDTQYF.

This clonotype was observed at least ten times. The rearrangement joins TRBV4-1 to TRBJ1-1; no firm D call. Germline CDR1 and CDR2: MGHRA and YSYEKL. V shed 3 bases and J shed 0 bases, with 14 bases lying between them. The CDR3 loop spans 16 amino acids. This chain's CDR3 is CASSQITYGMNTEAFF. DNA for the CDR3: TGCGCCAGCAGCCAGATTACATATGGGATGAACACTGAAGCTTTCTTT.

The V call is TRBV7-3, the J call TRBJ2-4, with D perhaps matching TRBD2 (6 bases). V gave up 11 bases and J gave up 3 bases, with 20 bases separating them. The CDR3 is 15 amino acids. CDR1 is SGHTA and CDR2 is FQGTGA in the germline V gene. Written as DNA, the CDR3 is TGTGCCGCCAACGTTGAATCGGGGGTCAAAAACATTCAGTACTTC. This translates into CAANVESGVKNIQYF.

This chain uses TRBV18 with TRBJ2-5, with D uncertain. The V and J ends lost 3 bases and 7 bases respectively, with 12 bases between them. CDR3 size: 13 residues. CDR1 is KGHSH, CDR2 LQKENI, per germline. CDR3 in amino acids: CASSPPGGGTQYF. The CDR3 DNA is TGTGCCAGCTCACCCCCGGGCGGCGGGACCCAGTACTTC.

This clonotype was detected many times. The chain links TRBV10-3 to TRBJ2-1, with TRBD1 matching 8 bases. CDR1 is ENHRY, CDR2 SYGVKD, per germline. CDR3 length equals 14 residues. The V gene end was trimmed by 6 bases and the J gene end by 6 bases; junction bases not matched to a gene: 7. The CDR3: CAIRTGDGGNEQFF. The CDR3 nucleotides are TGTGCCATCAGGACAGGGGATGGGGGCAATGAGCAGTTCTTC.

This clonotype appeared a few times. A much larger clone lies one base from this, so it may be a read error. The chain joins TRBV4-2 to TRBJ2-7, with D hard to call. CDR1 is LGHNA, CDR2 YNFKEQ, per germline. The length of the CDR3 is 16 residues. CDR3: CASGHPGHPGSYEQYF. As DNA, the CDR3 is TGTGCCAGCGGCCACCCGGGTCACCCCGGCTCCTACGAGCAGTACTTC.

This chain joins TRBV6-5 and TRBJ2-1; 13 bases match TRBD2. Germline-derived CDR1 and CDR2 are MNHEY and SVGAGI. The CDR3 runs 16 residues. J was trimmed by 6 bases and V by 8 bases; bases with no gene match: 10. Written as DNA, the CDR3 is TGTGCCAGCGGCGTGAGCACTAGCGGGAGGGCCAATGAGCAGTTCTTC. Amino acid sequence: CASGVSTSGRANEQFF.

This clonotype was detected many times. The rearrangement links TRBV12-3 or TRBV12-4 to TRBJ1-2, with D possibly matching TRBD1 (5 bases). V lost 3 bases, J lost 6 bases, and 11 bases lay in between. The CDR3 spans 13 residues. CDR3 region: CASSFGQRNGYTF. The CDR3 DNA is TGTGCCAGCAGTTTCGGACAACGTAATGGCTACACCTTC.

This clonotype came up a few times. The chain joins TRBV20-1 to TRBJ2-3; 11 bases are shared with TRBD2. The CDR3 sequence is 16 residues long. Trimming removed 6 bases from V and 3 bases from J; junction bases left unmatched: 11. In germline, CDR1 is DFQATT, CDR2 SNEGSKA (reference sequence). CDR3 amino acids: CSANSPTSGITDTQYF. In nucleotides, the CDR3 is TGCAGTGCAAACTCCCCGACTAGCGGGATTACAGATACGCAGTATTTT.